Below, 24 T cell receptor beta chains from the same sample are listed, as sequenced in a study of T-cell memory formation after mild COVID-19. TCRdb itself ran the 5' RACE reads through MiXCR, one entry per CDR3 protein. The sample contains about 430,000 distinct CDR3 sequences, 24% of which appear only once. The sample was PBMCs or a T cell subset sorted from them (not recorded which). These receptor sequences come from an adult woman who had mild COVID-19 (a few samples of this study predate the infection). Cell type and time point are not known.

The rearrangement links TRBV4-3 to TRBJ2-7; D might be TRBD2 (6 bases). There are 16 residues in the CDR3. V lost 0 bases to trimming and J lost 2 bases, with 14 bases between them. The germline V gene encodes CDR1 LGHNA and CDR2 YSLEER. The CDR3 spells CASSQDIGDSAYEQYF. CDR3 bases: TGCGCCAGCAGCCAAGATATAGGGGACTCCGCCTACGAGCAGTACTTC.

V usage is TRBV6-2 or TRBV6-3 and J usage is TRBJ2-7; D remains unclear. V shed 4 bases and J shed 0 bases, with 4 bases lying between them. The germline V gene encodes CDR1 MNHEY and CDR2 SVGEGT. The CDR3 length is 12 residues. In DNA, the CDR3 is TGTGCCAGCAGTTGGGTCTCCTACGAGCAGTACTTC. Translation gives CASSWVSYEQYF.

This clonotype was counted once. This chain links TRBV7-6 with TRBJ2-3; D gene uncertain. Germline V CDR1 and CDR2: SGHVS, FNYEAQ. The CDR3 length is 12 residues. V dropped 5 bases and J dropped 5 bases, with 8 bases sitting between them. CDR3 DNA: TGTGCCAGCAGCAGAGTTCAAGATACGCAGTATTTT. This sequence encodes CASSRVQDTQYF.

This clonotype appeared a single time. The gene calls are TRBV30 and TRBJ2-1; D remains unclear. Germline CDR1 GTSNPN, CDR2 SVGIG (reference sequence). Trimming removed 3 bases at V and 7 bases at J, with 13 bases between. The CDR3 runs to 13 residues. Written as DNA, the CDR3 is TGTGCCTGGAGCGGCGTGGTAGGTAATGAGCAGTTCTTC. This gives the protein CAWSGVVGNEQFF.

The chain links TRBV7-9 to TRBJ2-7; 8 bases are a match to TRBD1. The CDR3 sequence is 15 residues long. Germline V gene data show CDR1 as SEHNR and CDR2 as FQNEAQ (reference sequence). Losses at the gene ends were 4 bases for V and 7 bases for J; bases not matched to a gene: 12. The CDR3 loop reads CASSSLDRGLEEQYF. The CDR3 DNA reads TGTGCCAGCAGCTCATTAGACAGGGGACTGGAAGAGCAGTACTTC.

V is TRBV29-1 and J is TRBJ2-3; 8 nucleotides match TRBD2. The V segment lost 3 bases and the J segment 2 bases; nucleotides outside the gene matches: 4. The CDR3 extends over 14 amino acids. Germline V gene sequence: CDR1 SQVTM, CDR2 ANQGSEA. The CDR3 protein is CSVEAAGATDTQYF. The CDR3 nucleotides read TGCAGCGTTGAGGCAGCGGGAGCCACAGATACGCAGTATTTT.

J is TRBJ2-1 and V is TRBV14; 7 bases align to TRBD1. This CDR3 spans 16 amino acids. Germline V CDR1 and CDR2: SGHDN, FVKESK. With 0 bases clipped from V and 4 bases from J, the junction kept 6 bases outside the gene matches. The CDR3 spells CASSQETGTVYNEQFF. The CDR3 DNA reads TGTGCCAGCAGCCAAGAGACAGGGACAGTGTACAATGAGCAGTTCTTC.

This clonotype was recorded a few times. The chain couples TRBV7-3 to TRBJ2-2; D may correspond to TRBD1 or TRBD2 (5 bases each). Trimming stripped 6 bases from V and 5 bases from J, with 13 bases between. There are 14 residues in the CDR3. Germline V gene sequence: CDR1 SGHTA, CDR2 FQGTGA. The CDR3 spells CASRQGVVTGELFF. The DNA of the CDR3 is TGTGCCAGCAGGCAGGGAGTGGTGACCGGGGAGCTGTTTTTT.

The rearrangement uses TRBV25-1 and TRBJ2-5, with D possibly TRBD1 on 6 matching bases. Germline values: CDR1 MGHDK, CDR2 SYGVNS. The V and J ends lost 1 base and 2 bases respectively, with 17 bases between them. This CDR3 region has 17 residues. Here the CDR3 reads CASSESRVQGPQETQYF. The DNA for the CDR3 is TGTGCCAGCAGTGAATCGAGAGTACAGGGCCCACAAGAGACCCAGTACTTC.

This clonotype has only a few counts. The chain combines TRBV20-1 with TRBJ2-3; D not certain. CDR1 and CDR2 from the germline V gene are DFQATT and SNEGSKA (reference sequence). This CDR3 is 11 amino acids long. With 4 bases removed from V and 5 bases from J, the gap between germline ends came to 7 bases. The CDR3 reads CSATNLDTQYF. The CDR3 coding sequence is TGCAGTGCTACCAATTTAGATACGCAGTATTTT.

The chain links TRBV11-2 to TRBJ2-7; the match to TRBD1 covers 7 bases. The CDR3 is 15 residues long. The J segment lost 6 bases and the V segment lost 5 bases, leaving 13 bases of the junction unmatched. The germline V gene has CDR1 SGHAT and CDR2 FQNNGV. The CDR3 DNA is TGTGCCAGCAGCCAGAACAGGGGCCGGAGAGGCGAGCAGTACTTC. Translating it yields CASSQNRGRRGEQYF.

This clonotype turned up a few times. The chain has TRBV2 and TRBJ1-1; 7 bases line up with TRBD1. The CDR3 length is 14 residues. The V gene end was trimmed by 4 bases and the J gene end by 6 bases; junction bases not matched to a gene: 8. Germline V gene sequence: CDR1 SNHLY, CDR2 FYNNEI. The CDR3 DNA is TGTGCCAGCAGTGGGAAGAGACAGGGCTCTGAAGCTTTCTTT. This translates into CASSGKRQGSEAFF.

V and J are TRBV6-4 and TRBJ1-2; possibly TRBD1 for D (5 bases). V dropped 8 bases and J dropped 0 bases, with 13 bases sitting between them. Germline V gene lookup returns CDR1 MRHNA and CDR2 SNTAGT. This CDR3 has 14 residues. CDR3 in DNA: TGTGCCAGCTCCGCGGGGGGGACTAACTATGGCTACACCTTC. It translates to CASSAGGTNYGYTF.

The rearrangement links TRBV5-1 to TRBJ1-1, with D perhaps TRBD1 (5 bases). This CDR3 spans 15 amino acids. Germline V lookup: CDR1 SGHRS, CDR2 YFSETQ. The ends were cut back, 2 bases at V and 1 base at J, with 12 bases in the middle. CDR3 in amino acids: CASSFGGAGNTEAFF. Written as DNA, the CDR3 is TGCGCCAGCAGCTTTGGGGGAGCGGGGAACACTGAAGCTTTCTTT.

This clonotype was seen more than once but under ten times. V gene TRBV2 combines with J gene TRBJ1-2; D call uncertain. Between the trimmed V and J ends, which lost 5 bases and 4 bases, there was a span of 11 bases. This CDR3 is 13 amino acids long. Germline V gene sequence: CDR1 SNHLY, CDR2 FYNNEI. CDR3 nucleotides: TGTGCCAGCAGTCGGGAGAGTACCTATGGCTACACCTTC. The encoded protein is CASSRESTYGYTF.

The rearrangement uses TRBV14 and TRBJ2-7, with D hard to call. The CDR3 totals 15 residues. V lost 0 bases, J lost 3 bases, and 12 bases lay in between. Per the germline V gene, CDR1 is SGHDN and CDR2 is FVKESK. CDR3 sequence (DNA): TGTGCCAGCAGCCAAGAGTTGAACAGTTTCTACGAGCAGTACTTC. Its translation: CASSQELNSFYEQYF.

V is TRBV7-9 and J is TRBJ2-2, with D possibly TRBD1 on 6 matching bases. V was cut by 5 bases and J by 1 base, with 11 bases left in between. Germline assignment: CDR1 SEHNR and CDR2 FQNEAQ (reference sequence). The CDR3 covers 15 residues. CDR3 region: CASSPWDKNTGELFF. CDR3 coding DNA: TGTGCCAGCAGCCCATGGGACAAGAACACCGGGGAGCTGTTTTTT.

The CDR3 DNA reads as TGTGCCAGCTCATGGGGACAGGGAGGAGAGACCCAGTACTTC. This sequence encodes CASSWGQGGETQYF. The chain joins TRBV18 to TRBJ2-5; 9 bases are a match to TRBD1. The V gene end was trimmed by 5 bases and the J gene end by 4 bases; junction bases not matched to a gene: 5. The CDR3 consists of 14 residues. Germline assignment: CDR1 KGHSH and CDR2 LQKENI. Looking up the rest from reference TRBV18 and TRBJ2-5 gives the full variable domain: NAGVMQNPRHLVRRRGQEARLRCSPMKGHSHVYWYRQLPEEGLKFMVYLQKENIIDESGMPKERFSAEFPKEGPSILRIQQVVRGDSAAYFCASSWGQGGETQYFGPGTRLLVL.

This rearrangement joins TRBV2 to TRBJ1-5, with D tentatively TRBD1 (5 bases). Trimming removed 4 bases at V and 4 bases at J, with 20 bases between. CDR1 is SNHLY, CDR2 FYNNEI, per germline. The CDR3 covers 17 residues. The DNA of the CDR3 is TGTGCCAGCAGTGGGGACTTGCGGCAGGGCGCAAATCAGCCCCAGCATTTT. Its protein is CASSGDLRQGANQPQHF.

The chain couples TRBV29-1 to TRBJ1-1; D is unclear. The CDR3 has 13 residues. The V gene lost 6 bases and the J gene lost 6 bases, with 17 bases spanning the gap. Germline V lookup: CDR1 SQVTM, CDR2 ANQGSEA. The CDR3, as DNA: TGCAGCGTCGAGCGGAGATACCAACCTGAAGCTTTCTTT. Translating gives CSVERRYQPEAFF.

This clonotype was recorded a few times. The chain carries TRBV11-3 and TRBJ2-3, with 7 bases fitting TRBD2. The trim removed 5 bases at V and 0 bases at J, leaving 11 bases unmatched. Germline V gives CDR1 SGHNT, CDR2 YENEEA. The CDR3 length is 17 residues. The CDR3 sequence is CASSLSGAGVSTDTQYF. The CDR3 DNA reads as TGTGCCAGCAGCCTATCCGGGGCGGGGGTTAGCACAGATACGCAGTATTTT.

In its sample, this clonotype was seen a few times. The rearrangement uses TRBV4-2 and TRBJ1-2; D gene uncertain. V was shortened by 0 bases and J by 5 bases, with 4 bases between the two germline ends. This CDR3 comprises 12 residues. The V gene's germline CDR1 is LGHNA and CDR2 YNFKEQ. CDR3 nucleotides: TGTGCCAGCAGCCAAGATAGATATGGCTACACCTTC. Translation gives CASSQDRYGYTF.

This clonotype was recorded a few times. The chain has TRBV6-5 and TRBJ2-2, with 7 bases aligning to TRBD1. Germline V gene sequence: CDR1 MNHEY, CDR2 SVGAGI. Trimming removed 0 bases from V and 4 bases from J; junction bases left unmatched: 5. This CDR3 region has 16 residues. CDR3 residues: CASSYSTGAITGELFF. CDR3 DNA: TGTGCCAGCAGTTACTCTACAGGGGCGATCACCGGGGAGCTGTTTTTT.

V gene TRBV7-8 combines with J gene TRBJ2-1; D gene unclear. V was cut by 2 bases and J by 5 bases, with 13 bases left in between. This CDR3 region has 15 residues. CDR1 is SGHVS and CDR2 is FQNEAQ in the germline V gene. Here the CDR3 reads CASSLPHGPDNEQFF. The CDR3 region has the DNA TGTGCCAGCAGCTTACCTCATGGACCTGACAATGAGCAGTTCTTC.